This TCR beta chain was captured by sequencing in a study of shared clonotypes between healthy human individuals. Findings of the study overall: Among the subsets, naive ones generally showed larger estimated richness than memory ones. Large depth notwithstanding, sorted-subset sequencing proved incomplete by rarefaction.

Note on this clone: Its antigen is still unknown. This same CDR3 is encoded by further DNA sequences in the sample.

Assay used: immunoSEQ multiplex PCR; TCRdb lists only in-frame clones, some missing. The sample comprises some 2,000,000 clones, 85% to 95% of which are singletons, and around 0.13% rests with the top ten. The V segment lost 0 bases and the J segment 8 bases; nucleotides outside the gene matches: 9. Per the germline V gene, CDR1 is SGDLS and CDR2 is YYNGEE. The CDR3 has 15 amino acids. V and J are TRBV9 and TRBJ1-2; 8 bases fit TRBD1. The sequence derives from a man in his late teens or twenties in good health. The specimen sequenced was naive CD4+ T cells sorted from blood. Subset described: CD45RA+ positively selected. As DNA, the CDR3 is TGTGCCAGCAGCGTAGCTGGGACAGGTTTAAACGGCTACACCTTC. Amino acids: CASSVAGTGLNGYTF.